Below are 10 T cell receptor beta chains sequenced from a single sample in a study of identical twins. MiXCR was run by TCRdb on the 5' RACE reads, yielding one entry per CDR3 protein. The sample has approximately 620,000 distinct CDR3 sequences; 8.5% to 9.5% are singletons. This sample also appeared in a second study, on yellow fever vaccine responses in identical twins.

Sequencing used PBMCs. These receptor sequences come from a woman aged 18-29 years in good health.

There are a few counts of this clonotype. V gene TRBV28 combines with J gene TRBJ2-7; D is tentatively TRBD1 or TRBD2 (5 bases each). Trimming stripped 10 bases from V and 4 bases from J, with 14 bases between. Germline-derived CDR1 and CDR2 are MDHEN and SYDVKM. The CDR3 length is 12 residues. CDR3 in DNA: TGTGCCACCAACCGAGGGGATTACGAGCAGTACTTC. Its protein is CATNRGDYEQYF.

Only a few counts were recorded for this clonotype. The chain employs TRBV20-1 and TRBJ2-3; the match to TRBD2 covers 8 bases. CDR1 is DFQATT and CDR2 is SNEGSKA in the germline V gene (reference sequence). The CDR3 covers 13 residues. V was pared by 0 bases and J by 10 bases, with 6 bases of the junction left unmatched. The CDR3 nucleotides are TGCAGTGCTAGAGAGGGACTAGTGAAACCGCAGTATTTT. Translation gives CSAREGLVKPQYF.

This CDR3 reads CASSPQTSGGRFITGELFF. In nucleotides, the CDR3 is TGTGCCAGCAGCCCGCAGACTAGCGGGGGCCGTTTTATCACCGGGGAGCTGTTTTTT. The chain combines TRBV7-6 with TRBJ2-2; 12 bases line up with TRBD2. The junction had 14 bases not matched to a gene; V was cut back by 5 bases and J by 4 bases. This CDR3 is built from 19 residues. Germline V lookup: CDR1 SGHVS, CDR2 FNYEAQ. The full variable domain, its missing parts supplied by reference TRBV7-6 and TRBJ2-2, is GAGVSQSPRYKVTKRGQDVALRCDPISGHVSLYWYRQALGQGPEFLTYFNYEAQQDKSGLPNDRFSAERPEGSISTLTIQRTEQRDSAMYRCASSPQTSGGRFITGELFFGEGSRLTVL.

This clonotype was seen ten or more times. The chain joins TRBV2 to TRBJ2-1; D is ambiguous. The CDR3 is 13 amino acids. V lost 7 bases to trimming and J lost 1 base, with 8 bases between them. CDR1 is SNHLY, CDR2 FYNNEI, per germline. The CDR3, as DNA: TGTGCCAGCAATACCGAGTCCTACAATGAGCAGTTCTTC. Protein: CASNTESYNEQFF.

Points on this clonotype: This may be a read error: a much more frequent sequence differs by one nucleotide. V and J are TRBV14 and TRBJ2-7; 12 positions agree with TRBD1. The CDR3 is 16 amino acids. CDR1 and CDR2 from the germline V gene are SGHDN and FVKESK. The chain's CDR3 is CASRQDLRDRGREQYF. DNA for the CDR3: TGTGCCAGCAGACAAGATCTACGGGACAGGGGGCGCGAGCAGTACTTC.

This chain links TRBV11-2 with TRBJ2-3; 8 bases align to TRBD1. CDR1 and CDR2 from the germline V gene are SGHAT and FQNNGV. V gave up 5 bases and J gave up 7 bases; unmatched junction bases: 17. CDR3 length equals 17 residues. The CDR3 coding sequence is TGTGCCAGCAGCCCACCCCCCGGGACAGGAATGTGGAATACGCAGTATTTT. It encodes CASSPPPGTGMWNTQYF.

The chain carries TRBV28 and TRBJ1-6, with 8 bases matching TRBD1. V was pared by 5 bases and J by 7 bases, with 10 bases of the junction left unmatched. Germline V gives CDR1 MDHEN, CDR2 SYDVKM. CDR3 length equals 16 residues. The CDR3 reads CASSEMRTGRNSPLHF. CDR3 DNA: TGTGCCAGCAGTGAGATGAGGACAGGGCGGAATTCACCCCTCCACTTT.

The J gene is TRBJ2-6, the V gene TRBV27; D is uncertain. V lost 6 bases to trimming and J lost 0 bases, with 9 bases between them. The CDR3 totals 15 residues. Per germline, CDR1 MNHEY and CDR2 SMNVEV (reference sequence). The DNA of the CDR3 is TGTGCCAGCAGGACGGCCTTCTCTGGGGCCAACGTCCTGACTTTC. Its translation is CASRTAFSGANVLTF. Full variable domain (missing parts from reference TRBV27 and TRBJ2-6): EAQVTQNPRYLITVTGKKLTVTCSQNMNHEYMSWYRQDPGLGLRQIYYSMNVEVTDKGDVPEGYKVSRKEKRNFPLILESPSPNQTSLYFCASRTAFSGANVLTFGAGSRLTVL.

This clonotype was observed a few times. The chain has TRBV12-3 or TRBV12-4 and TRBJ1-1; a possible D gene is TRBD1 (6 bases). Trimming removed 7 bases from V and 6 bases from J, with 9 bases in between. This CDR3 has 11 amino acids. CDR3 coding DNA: TGTGCCAGCAAGGGGGTCGCTGAAGCTTTCTTT. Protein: CASKGVAEAFF.

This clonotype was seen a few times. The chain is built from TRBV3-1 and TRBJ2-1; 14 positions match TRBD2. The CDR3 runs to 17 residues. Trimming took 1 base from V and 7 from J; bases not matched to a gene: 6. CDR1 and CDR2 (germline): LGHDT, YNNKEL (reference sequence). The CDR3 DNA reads TGTGCCAGCAGCCAAGTCTCCTGGACTAGCGGGGGGAATGAGCAGTTCTTC. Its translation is CASSQVSWTSGGNEQFF.